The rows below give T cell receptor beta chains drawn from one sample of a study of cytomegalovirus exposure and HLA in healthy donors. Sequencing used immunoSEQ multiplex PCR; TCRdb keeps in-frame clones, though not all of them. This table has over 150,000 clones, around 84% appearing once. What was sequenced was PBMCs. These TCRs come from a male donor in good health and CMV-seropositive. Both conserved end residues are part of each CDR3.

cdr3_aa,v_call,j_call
CSVAALAEQFF,TRBV29-1,TRBJ2-1
CASSQDRNTEAFF,TRBV18,TRBJ1-1
CASSLRDRYNEQFF,TRBV7-8,TRBJ2-1
CASSLGRGYQETQYF,TRBV28,TRBJ2-5
CASSLSPAGGSPLHF,TRBV5-1,TRBJ1-6
CATRAGGIGETQYF,TRBV15,TRBJ2-5
CASRYSGDYNYGYTF,TRBV6-1,TRBJ1-2
CASVRSGEPYNEQFF,TRBV27,TRBJ2-1
CASSPRDEQYF,TRBV7-2,TRBJ2-7
CASSLVIAGGNEQYF,TRBV5-5,TRBJ2-7
CASSLPGGTEAFF,TRBV7-2,TRBJ1-1
CASSIRRQGPYEQYF,TRBV19,TRBJ2-7
CASRLTGTFDYEQYF,TRBV6-5,TRBJ2-7
CASSQAPGQGGGGEKLFF,TRBV4-3,TRBJ1-4